A single sample gave rise to the 7 T cell receptor beta chains below, sequenced in a study of T cells in Graves' hyperthyroidism and ophthalmopathy. It was RNA transcripts that yielded the amplified TCR beta CDR3 regions. With the HTBI primer set, the TCR CDR3 went through a first round of RT-PCR. TCRdb re-called the multiplex PCR reads through MiXCR, storing one row per CDR3 protein. The sample records about 510,000 distinct CDR3 sequences, 35% to 50% being singletons. Material: peripheral blood or thyroid tissue (not recorded which). The receptors here all came from an adult woman with Graves' disease, either hyperthyroidism or ophthalmopathy (not recorded which).

The rearrangement uses TRBV7-9 and TRBJ1-6; no clear D gene. Germline-derived CDR1 and CDR2 are SEHNR and FQNEAQ (reference sequence). Trimming removed 5 bases at V and 9 bases at J, with 11 bases between. The CDR3 loop spans 13 amino acids. DNA for the CDR3: TGTGCCAGCAGCCACCAACAGCGTTCACCCCTCCACTTT. Translated, it gives CASSHQQRSPLHF.

V gene TRBV6-5 combines with J gene TRBJ2-7; 9 bases match TRBD1. J gave up 3 bases and V 8 bases, and 11 bases lay outside the gene matches. The CDR3 is made up of 15 amino acids. Germline lookup yields CDR1 MNHEY and CDR2 SVGAGI. The CDR3 loop reads CASRTGGQGRYEQYF. CDR3 nucleotide sequence: TGTGCCAGCCGTACTGGGGGACAGGGTCGCTACGAGCAGTACTTC.

This clonotype was detected only a few times. The V call is TRBV20-1, the J call TRBJ1-2; maybe TRBD1 (5 bases). Per germline, CDR1 DFQATT and CDR2 SNEGSKA (reference sequence). V was clipped by 0 bases and J by 2 bases, with 13 bases between them. This CDR3 comprises 15 residues. In nucleotides, the CDR3 is TGCAGTGCTAGAGAGGTTCGGCAGGGCAACTATGGCTACACCTTC. As protein: CSAREVRQGNYGYTF.

The V gene is TRBV19, the J gene TRBJ1-6; D unclear. The CDR3 is 13 amino acids. The germline V gene encodes CDR1 LNHDA and CDR2 SQIVND (reference sequence). V was pared by 7 bases and J by 9 bases, with 13 bases between. Here the CDR3 reads CASTTEGRSPLHF. In DNA form, the CDR3 reads TGTGCCAGTACTACTGAGGGTCGTTCACCCCTCCACTTT.

This clonotype was counted ten times or more. The V gene is TRBV5-4, the J gene TRBJ2-7, with no clear D. Germline CDR1 is SGHNT and CDR2 is YYREEE (reference sequence). The CDR3 is 14 residues long. V lost 0 bases and J 0 bases, leaving 7 bases between the germline ends. CDR3 amino acids: CASSLDMGSYEQYF. Written as DNA, the CDR3 is TGTGCCAGCAGCTTGGATATGGGCTCCTACGAGCAGTACTTC.

This clonotype was recorded a few times. The chain couples TRBV27 to TRBJ2-7; the D call may be TRBD1 or TRBD2 (5 bases each). Germline-derived CDR1 and CDR2 are MNHEY and SMNVEV (reference sequence). Trimming took 4 bases from V and 6 from J, leaving 22 bases between them. The CDR3 is 16 residues long. The CDR3 sequence: CASSSLTGPLFGEQYF. The CDR3 nucleotides read TGTGCCAGCAGTTCTCTGACGGGACCATTGTTCGGCGAGCAGTACTTC.

The CDR3 loop reads CASSVEREGGEQYF. CDR3 nucleotides: TGTGCCAGCAGCGTGGAGCGGGAGGGGGGGGAGCAGTACTTC. V gene TRBV9 combines with J gene TRBJ2-7; 10 bases map to TRBD2. V was clipped by 2 bases and J by 7 bases; unmatched bases: 6. This CDR3 spans 14 amino acids. The germline V gene has CDR1 SGDLS and CDR2 YYNGEE.